The 30 T cell receptor beta chains below all came from one sample that was sequenced in a study of T cell repertoires in cytomegalovirus infection. From the reads, TCRdb called clonotypes with MiXCR, one entry per CDR3 protein. The table has about 360,000 distinct CDR3 sequences, around 18% seen once. Sequenced sample: PBMCs. Receptors originate from a human donor in good health (CMV status not recorded). Some clones in this sample may be carry-over from other donors' samples.

This clonotype showed up just a few times. The chain couples TRBV27 to TRBJ1-1, with D hard to call. Germline V CDR1 and CDR2: MNHEY, SMNVEV (reference sequence). This CDR3 region has 13 residues. Trimming removed 7 bases from V and 0 bases from J, with 9 bases in between. The chain's CDR3 is CASIGRLNTEAFF. In nucleotides, the CDR3 is TGTGCCAGCATTGGCAGATTGAACACTGAAGCTTTCTTT.

The J gene is TRBJ2-2, the V gene TRBV11-3; D perhaps matches TRBD2 (5 bases). The V end lost 5 bases, the J end lost 3 bases, and 13 bases lay between the germline ends. The CDR3 is 15 amino acids. Germline V gene sequence: CDR1 SGHNT, CDR2 YENEEA. This CDR3 reads CASSHGVAHTGELFF. DNA for the CDR3: TGTGCCAGCAGCCACGGGGTAGCCCACACCGGGGAGCTGTTTTTT.

This clonotype was counted between two and nine times. The chain employs TRBV20-1 and TRBJ2-5; the D gene could be TRBD1 or TRBD2 (5 bases each). Trimming removed 6 bases from V and 5 bases from J, with 25 bases in between. There are 16 residues in the CDR3. CDR1 is DFQATT, CDR2 SNEGSKA, per germline (reference sequence). CDR3 in DNA: TGCAGTGCCCAAAGGCCCGGGACCCCCCAGGCGGAGACCCAGTACTTC. Translated: CSAQRPGTPQAETQYF.

The sample holds many counts of this clonotype. The V call is TRBV7-2, the J call TRBJ2-5; 8 bases fit TRBD1. This CDR3 contains 13 residues. Germline values: CDR1 SGHTA, CDR2 FQGNSA. The J segment lost 4 bases and the V segment lost 5 bases, leaving 3 bases of the junction unmatched. The CDR3 here is CASSVQGGETQYF. DNA of the CDR3: TGTGCCAGCAGCGTACAGGGGGGAGAGACCCAGTACTTC.

This clonotype was counted only a few times. This chain links TRBV15 with TRBJ2-1; D is unresolved. V lost 1 base and J 5 bases, leaving 18 bases between the germline ends. The CDR3 loop spans 17 amino acids. CDR1 is LNHNV and CDR2 is YYDKDF in the germline V gene (reference sequence). The CDR3 protein is CATSRGVSINLNNEQFF. In DNA form, the CDR3 reads TGTGCCACCAGCAGAGGAGTCTCGATAAACTTGAACAATGAGCAGTTCTTC.

The chain couples TRBV12-5 to TRBJ2-1; 8 nucleotides line up with TRBD2. The V gene end was trimmed by 7 bases and the J gene end by 1 base; junction bases not matched to a gene: 3. The CDR3 length is 14 residues. Germline CDR1 and CDR2: LGHNT and FRNRAP. CDR3 loop: CASAREGSYNEQFF. CDR3 DNA: TGTGCTAGTGCCCGGGAGGGGTCCTACAATGAGCAGTTCTTC. The variable domain in full, completed from reference TRBV12-5 and TRBJ2-1, reads DARVTQTPRHKVTEMGQEVTMRCQPILGHNTVFWYRQTMMQGLELLAYFRNRAPLDDSGMPKDRFSAEMPDATLATLKIQPSEPRDSAVYFCASAREGSYNEQFFGPGTRLTVL.

This clonotype has a handful of counts. The rearrangement links TRBV6-1 to TRBJ2-1, with unresolved D. This CDR3 has 14 residues. Germline V CDR1 and CDR2: MNHNS, SASEGT. Trimming removed 6 bases from V and 4 bases from J, with 13 bases in between. The CDR3 region is CASRGSLIYNEQFF. The CDR3 bases are TGTGCCAGCAGGGGCTCTTTAATATACAATGAGCAGTTCTTC.

This chain joins TRBV4-1 and TRBJ1-1; D gene unclear. The germline V gene has CDR1 MGHRA and CDR2 YSYEKL. V lost 2 bases and J lost 3, with 13 bases in between. The CDR3 is 15 amino acids. The CDR3 protein is CASSQNTEHHTEAFF. The CDR3 DNA is TGCGCCAGCAGCCAAAATACGGAGCACCACACTGAAGCTTTCTTT.

This rearrangement joins TRBV10-2 to TRBJ2-7, with D tentatively TRBD2 (5 bases). The CDR3 runs 14 residues. Deletions cut 4 bases from V and 2 bases from J, with 12 bases between. CDR1 is WSHSY, CDR2 SAAADI, per germline. The CDR3 DNA reads as TGCGCCAGCAGTGGTTCAAACGGGGCCTACGAGCAGTACTTC. This encodes CASSGSNGAYEQYF.

This chain links TRBV27 with TRBJ1-2, with 7 bases that match TRBD1. Looked up from germline, CDR1 is MNHEY and CDR2 is SMNVEV (reference sequence). V trimming: 6 bases; J trimming: 2 bases; junction bases outside the gene matches: 3. The CDR3 has 13 amino acids. The chain's CDR3 is CASRKQGNYGYTF. CDR3 sequence (DNA): TGTGCCAGCAGGAAACAGGGGAACTATGGCTACACCTTC.

This clonotype has only a few counts. The chain employs TRBV12-3 or TRBV12-4 and TRBJ2-3; 11 bases are shared with TRBD2. The V and J ends lost 4 bases and 1 base, in that order; junction bases with no gene match: 10. The CDR3 loop spans 18 amino acids. The CDR3 region has the DNA TGTGCCAGCAGTTATACTAGCGGGAGCGCCCGGCGCACAGATACGCAGTATTTT. It translates to CASSYTSGSARRTDTQYF.

The chain employs TRBV29-1 and TRBJ2-3; 10 nucleotides agree with TRBD2. The CDR3 has 15 residues. V dropped 8 bases and J dropped 1; count of bases not matched to a gene: 9. From germline, CDR1 is SQVTM and CDR2 ANQGSEA. CDR3 loop: CSLAGTSARTDTQYF. The CDR3 bases are TGCAGCTTGGCCGGGACTAGCGCCCGCACAGATACGCAGTATTTT.

This clonotype was counted many times. The genes are TRBV7-2 and TRBJ2-3; 8 nucleotides agree with TRBD2. CDR3 length: 15 amino acids. V was pared by 2 bases and J by 5 bases, with 6 bases of the junction left unmatched. Per the germline V gene, CDR1 is SGHTA and CDR2 is FQGNSA. The CDR3 DNA is TGTGCCAGCAGCTTAACGGTGCTAGCGGGAGATACGCAGTATTTT. Translation gives CASSLTVLAGDTQYF.

This chain links TRBV6-2 or TRBV6-3 with TRBJ2-7; TRBD2 might be the D (6 bases). Germline V CDR1 and CDR2: MNHEY, SVGEGT. Trimming pared 5 bases from V and 7 bases from J, leaving 9 bases between. The CDR3 spans 11 residues. CDR3 nucleotides: TGTGCCAGCAGTCGCGGGGCGGAGCAGTACTTC. This translates into CASSRGAEQYF.

The CDR3 spells CASSPRTGLEKLFF. The CDR3 DNA is TGTGCCAGCAGTCCCCGGACAGGGTTAGAAAAACTGTTTTTT. This sequence joins TRBV2 and TRBJ1-4; 8 nucleotides line up with TRBD1. This CDR3 is 14 amino acids long. From germline, CDR1 is SNHLY and CDR2 FYNNEI. V trimming: 5 bases; J trimming: 8 bases; junction bases outside the gene matches: 7.

This clonotype appeared a few times. This chain connects TRBV7-9 to TRBJ2-5, with 7 bases matching TRBD2. Germline CDR1 and CDR2: SEHNR and FQNEAQ (reference sequence). This CDR3 has 16 amino acids. V dropped 3 bases and J dropped 5; count of bases not matched to a gene: 12. In DNA form, the CDR3 reads TGTGCCAGCAGCTTTAGGAGGGAGGGCCCTGGCGAGACCCAGTACTTC. Protein product: CASSFRREGPGETQYF.

In this sample, this clonotype turned up once. The rearrangement links TRBV4-1 to TRBJ1-2; D is unresolved. Germline V gene sequence: CDR1 MGHRA, CDR2 YSYEKL. Trimming shortened V by 0 bases and J by 4 bases, and 12 bases separated the two germline ends. CDR3 length: 15 residues. The CDR3 region has the DNA TGCGCCAGCAGCCAAGATGGCGTCAGCGCCTATGGCTACACCTTC. Its translation: CASSQDGVSAYGYTF.

This clonotype has more than one count but fewer than ten. The chain combines TRBV25-1 with TRBJ2-5; maybe TRBD2 (7 bases). Germline assignment: CDR1 MGHDK and CDR2 SYGVNS. The CDR3 runs to 15 residues. V lost 4 bases and J 3 bases, leaving 15 bases between the germline ends. The CDR3 reads CASSARGAGEETQYF. The CDR3 region has the DNA TGTGCCAGCAGTGCTCGGGGGGCAGGGGAAGAGACCCAGTACTTC.

This clonotype was seen repeatedly, ten times or more. The chain employs TRBV7-6 and TRBJ1-1, with D uncertain. This CDR3 comprises 16 residues. V lost 4 bases, J lost 7 bases, and 22 bases lay in between. Germline V lookup: CDR1 SGHVS, CDR2 FNYEAQ. CDR3 nucleotides: TGTGCCAGCAGCTCTAGGTTTACGCGGTCAGGCAGTGAAGCTTTCTTT. Residues: CASSSRFTRSGSEAFF.

This clonotype was detected a few times. The rearrangement uses TRBV6-2 or TRBV6-3 and TRBJ2-1; perhaps D is TRBD1 or TRBD2 (5 bases each). V lost 7 bases and J 8 bases, leaving 18 bases between the germline ends. This CDR3 is 14 amino acids long. Germline lookup yields CDR1 MNHEY and CDR2 SVGEGT. The CDR3 DNA follows: TGTGCCAGCAATCCGGGACCCCGGTTGGATGAGCAGTTCTTC. Amino acids: CASNPGPRLDEQFF.

This clonotype was found many times. This chain connects TRBV28 to TRBJ2-7; unclear D gene. This CDR3 comprises 13 residues. V lost 7 bases and J lost 1, with 11 bases in between. Looked up from germline, CDR1 is MDHEN and CDR2 is SYDVKM. The CDR3 sequence is CASTNGHSYEQYF. DNA of the CDR3: TGTGCCAGCACCAACGGGCATTCCTACGAGCAGTACTTC.

This clonotype appeared a few times. The V gene is TRBV7-9, the J gene TRBJ2-3; D possibly uses TRBD1 or TRBD2 (5 bases each). The length of the CDR3 is 13 residues. Germline-derived CDR1 and CDR2 are SEHNR and FQNEAQ (reference sequence). The V and J ends lost 3 bases and 9 bases respectively, with 13 bases between them. Written as DNA, the CDR3 is TGTGCCAGCAGCTTTCCAAGGGACGGGACGCAGTATTTT. Amino acid sequence: CASSFPRDGTQYF.

The rearrangement joins TRBV4-1 to TRBJ2-1, with D unclear. Per the germline V gene, CDR1 is MGHRA and CDR2 is YSYEKL. CDR3 length: 18 amino acids. V lost 4 bases and J 3 bases, leaving 22 bases between the germline ends. DNA for the CDR3: TGCGCCAGCAGCCCCCAGGTTCGAAGGGTTTATGGCTACAATGAGCAGTTCTTC. Translation gives CASSPQVRRVYGYNEQFF.

This clonotype came up many times. The V gene is TRBV7-2, the J gene TRBJ2-7; no clear D. CDR3 length: 13 amino acids. V dropped 2 bases and J dropped 5 bases, with 10 bases sitting between them. Germline-derived CDR1 and CDR2 are SGHTA and FQGNSA. CDR3 residues: CASSLSPEHEQYF. The CDR3 DNA reads TGTGCCAGCAGCTTATCCCCTGAACACGAGCAGTACTTC.

In the case of this clonotype: This CDR3 is missing its conserved last phenylalanine or tryptophan, likely due to a read error. The chain uses TRBV20-1 and TRBJ2-5, with 8 bases aligning to TRBD1. Looked up from germline, CDR1 is DFQATT and CDR2 is SNEGSKA (reference sequence). There are 13 residues in the CDR3. The V gene end was trimmed by 7 bases and the J gene end by 4 bases; junction bases not matched to a gene: 8. Here the CDR3 DNA reads TGCAGTGTTACTCAGGGGGCGGGAGAGACCCAGTACTTA. It yields the protein CSVTQGAGETQYL.

In DNA form, the CDR3 reads TGTGCCAGTAGTATCCCACCCGGCAGTGAGCAGTTCTTC. It yields the protein CASSIPPGSEQFF. This chain uses TRBV19 with TRBJ2-1; D is unclear. The CDR3 consists of 13 residues. Germline assignment: CDR1 LNHDA and CDR2 SQIVND (reference sequence). V dropped 3 bases and J dropped 9 bases, with 12 bases sitting between them.

Ten or more counts support this clonotype. The chain uses TRBV7-2 and TRBJ2-3; weak D call: TRBD1 (7 bases). CDR1 and CDR2 from the germline V gene are SGHTA and FQGNSA. The CDR3 runs 17 residues. Trimming took off 5 bases at V and 4 bases at J, with 22 bases between the two ends. The CDR3 DNA reads TGTGCCAGCAGCCCAGGGGGGCTTAGGGGTTTCGCAGATACGCAGTATTTT. It encodes CASSPGGLRGFADTQYF.

This clonotype was counted many times. The V gene is TRBV7-6, the J gene TRBJ2-7; maybe TRBD2 (7 bases). The germline V and J ends were trimmed by 5 bases and 7 bases, with 18 bases remaining between them. The germline CDR1 and CDR2 sequences are SGHVS and FNYEAQ. The CDR3 totals 14 residues. The CDR3 protein is CASSNRGRGGEQYF. For the CDR3, the DNA is TGTGCCAGCAGCAACCGGGGGCGCGGGGGTGAGCAGTACTTC.

This clonotype was picked up a small number of times. The rearrangement joins TRBV14 to TRBJ2-1, with D unclear. Germline loops: CDR1 SGHDN, CDR2 FVKESK. V shed 3 bases and J shed 0 bases, with 12 bases lying between them. The CDR3 has 16 amino acids. The CDR3 here is CASSHFHGGSYNEQFF. The CDR3 region has the DNA TGTGCCAGCAGCCACTTTCATGGCGGCTCCTACAATGAGCAGTTCTTC.

The table lists this clonotype with a few counts. The rearrangement links TRBV18 to TRBJ1-4; 8 bases agree with TRBD1. The CDR3 totals 13 residues. V lost 7 bases and J lost 7; bases outside the gene matches: 5. Germline loops: CDR1 KGHSH, CDR2 LQKENI. The CDR3 sequence is CASYRDRSEKLFF. The CDR3 nucleotides read TGTGCCAGCTACCGGGACAGGTCTGAAAAACTGTTTTTT.